The rows below give T cell receptor beta chains drawn from one sample of a study of OX40 agonist ivuxolimab in advanced cancers. Some clones are missing from TCRdb's copy, which holds only in-frame ones; the method was immunoSEQ multiplex PCR. This table has 100,000 or so clones, around 85% appearing once. This material consisted of CD4+ or CD8+ T cells sorted from blood, taken in a trial of the OX40 agonist ivuxolimab. All receptors derive from an adult with an advanced solid tumor such as melanoma, head and neck, liver or kidney cancer. Each CDR3 is given with its conserved first and last residue. A D gene is named only where the DNA matches it firmly. The size of a clone is reported for some rows only, either as once, few or many, or as a class for expanded clones.

d_gene	j_gene	v_gene	abundance	CDR3nt	CDR3aa
.	TRBJ2-1	TRBV28	.	TGTGCCAGCCATGGTACATACAATGAGCAGTTCTTC	CASHGTYNEQFF
.	TRBJ2-6	TRBV27	.	TGTGCCAGCAGTACAGGACAGCGATATTCTGGGGCCAACGTCCTGACTTTC	CASSTGQRYSGANVLTF
.	TRBJ1-1	TRBV5-4	.	TGTGCCAGCAGCCCCCCAGACAGATTTTCGAACACTGAAGCTTTCTTT	CASSPPDRFSNTEAFF
.	TRBJ1-3	TRBV27	once	TGTGCCAGCCGCCTAAACTCTGGAAACACCATATATTTT	CASRLNSGNTIYF
TRBD2	TRBJ2-7	TRBV5-5	.	TGTGCCAGCAGCCCCTACTTGGCGGGAGGGCCGTTGGGCCACGAGCAGTACTTC	CASSPYLAGGPLGHEQYF
TRBD2	TRBJ2-7	TRBV7-2	.	TGTGCCAGCAGCTTACCTAGCGGGAAATCCTACGAGCAGTACTTC	CASSLPSGKSYEQYF
.	TRBJ1-5	TRBV25-1	.	TGTGCCAGCAGTGTGGAAGGGATCAATCAGCCCCAGCATTTT	CASSVEGINQPQHF
.	TRBJ2-2	TRBV18	.	TGTGCCAGCTCACCTAGGACCAACACCGGGGAGCTGTTTTTT	CASSPRTNTGELFF
.	TRBJ2-7	TRBV5-1	.	TGCGCCAGCAGCTTGGGTGTCGGCTACGAGCAGTACTTC	CASSLGVGYEQYF
TRBD2	TRBJ2-2	TRBV11-3	.	TGTGCCAGCAGCTTAGTGCGACTAGCGGGACAACTGTTTTTT	CASSLVRLAGQLFF
.	TRBJ2-3	TRBV6-1	.	TGTGCCAGCATGCGGGCGCAGGGTGGAGCAGATACGCAGTATTTT	CASMRAQGGADTQYF
.	TRBJ2-7	TRBV7-2	.	TGTGCCAGCAGCACCCTGGGAGAGCAGTACTTC	CASSTLGEQYF
.	TRBJ1-3	TRBV10-3	.	TGTGCCACCCTGATGGGGGGATTCTCTGGAAACACCATATATTTT	CATLMGGFSGNTIYF
.	TRBJ2-3	TRBV11-2	.	TGTGCCAGCAGCTTAGACCTTAACACAGATACGCAGTATTTT	CASSLDLNTDTQYF
.	TRBJ2-7	TRBV4-1	.	TGCGCCAGCAGCCAAGATAGGGAAACAGCGATACCTTACGAGCAGTACTTC	CASSQDRETAIPYEQYF
TRBD1	TRBJ1-5	TRBV19	.	TGTGCCAGTAGTCGGACAGGGGGCGGAACGAGCAATCAGCCCCAGCATTTT	CASSRTGGGTSNQPQHF
TRBD1	TRBJ2-7	TRBV11-2	.	TGTGCCAGCAGCTCCACAGGGGCTGAGGGGCTCTACGAGCAGTACTTC	CASSSTGAEGLYEQYF
.	TRBJ1-5	TRBV28	once	TGTGCCAGCAGTTTGATCCCTCAGCCCCAGCATTTT	CASSLIPQPQHF
.	TRBJ1-3	TRBV10-3	.	TGTGCCAACCAAGACCCCAGGCGCGGAAACACCATATATTTT	CANQDPRRGNTIYF
.	TRBJ1-2	TRBV7-9	.	TGTGCCACAGAGGATGCGGCTATGAGGTATGGCTACACCTTC	CATEDAAMRYGYTF
.	TRBJ2-5	TRBV18	.	TGTGCCAGCTCACCAGCGCTTGTGGGACTCCAAGAGACCCAGTACTTC	CASSPALVGLQETQYF
TRBD2	TRBJ2-7	TRBV2	.	TGTGCCAGCAGGTCTAGCGGGGGAGCCCCAGGAGAGCAGTACTTC	CASRSSGGAPGEQYF
TRBD1	TRBJ2-1	TRBV28	.	TGTGCCAGCAACCAGGGGGCCAATGAGCAGTTCTTC	CASNQGANEQFF
.	TRBJ1-5	TRBV27	.	TGTGCCAGCAGTCCCTTACTGGGTATTGGGCAGCCCCAGCATTTT	CASSPLLGIGQPQHF
.	TRBJ2-3	TRBV2	.	TGTGCCAGCAGTGTTTTGGCAGATACGCAGTATTTT	CASSVLADTQYF
TRBD2	TRBJ2-2	TRBV6-6	.	TGTGCCAGCAGCGGAGCGGGAGGGAGCACCGGGGAGCTGTTTTTT	CASSGAGGSTGELFF
.	TRBJ1-2	TRBV7-2	.	TGTGCCAGCAGCTTAGCCGGCGCGGGAGGCTACACCTTC	CASSLAGAGGYTF
.	TRBJ1-5	TRBV6-6	few	TGTGCCAGCAGTTTCGGTCGTGGGAGCAATCAGCCCCAGCATTTT	CASSFGRGSNQPQHF
.	TRBJ2-3	TRBV4-1	.	TGCGCCAGCAGCTTCCAGGGGATCCCTACAGATAGGCAGTATTTT	CASSFQGIPTDRQYF
.	TRBJ2-5	TRBV20-1	.	TGCAGTGGGACGTACCAAGAGACCCAGTACTTC	CSGTYQETQYF
TRBD1	TRBJ2-5	TRBV27	.	TGTGCCAGCAGTTTATCCCACCGGGACAGGGAAGAGACCCAGTACTTC	CASSLSHRDREETQYF
.	TRBJ2-1	TRBV19	.	TGTGCCAGTAGTACCACCACGACAGGACGGCGCTGGCATGAGCAGTTCTTC	CASSTTTTGRRWHEQFF
TRBD2	TRBJ2-7	TRBV4-3	.	TGCGCCAGCAGCCAGGGACTAGCGGACGAGCAGTACTTC	CASSQGLADEQYF
TRBD1	TRBJ2-5	TRBV28	few	TGTGCCAGCAGTCGGACAGGGGTCGGAGAGACCCAGTACTTC	CASSRTGVGETQYF
.	TRBJ2-1	TRBV14	.	TGTGCCAGCAGTTACGGACCAGCAAACAATGAGCAGTTCTTC	CASSYGPANNEQFF
.	TRBJ1-1	TRBV27	.	TGTGCCAGCAGTCCGGAGGGAGGGTTGACTGAAGCTTTCTTT	CASSPEGGLTEAFF
TRBD1	TRBJ2-5	TRBV5-6	.	TGTGCCAGCAGCCAAGTTGGGGGACAGGGGGAAGAGACCCAGTACTTC	CASSQVGGQGEETQYF
TRBD2	TRBJ2-3	TRBV30	.	TGTGCCTGGAGCCCCCCGACTAGCGGGACCAGTGATACGCAGTATTTT	CAWSPPTSGTSDTQYF
TRBD1	TRBJ2-1	TRBV2	.	TGTGCCAGCTCGCCCGTGGACAGGGGGTTGAATGAGCAGTTCTTC	CASSPVDRGLNEQFF
.	TRBJ2-3	TRBV7-3	.	TGTGCCAGCAGCCTACTCTCTACAGATACGCAGTATTTT	CASSLLSTDTQYF
TRBD1	TRBJ2-7	TRBV11-2	.	TGTGCCAGCAGCTTAGGGGGTACAGGGGTGGCCTACGAGCAGTACTTC	CASSLGGTGVAYEQYF
.	TRBJ1-1	TRBV6-5	.	TGTGCCAGCAGTTATAGGGGGAGGGACACTGAAGCTTTCTTT	CASSYRGRDTEAFF
TRBD2	TRBJ2-5	TRBV9	.	TGTGCCAGCAGCGAGGGACTAGCGGGATATTCGGGGCAAGAGACCCAGTACTTC	CASSEGLAGYSGQETQYF
.	TRBJ2-5	TRBV27	.	TGTGCCAGCAGTTTGGACCCTCTCGAGACCCAGTACTTC	CASSLDPLETQYF
.	TRBJ1-1	TRBV10-3	.	TGTGCCATCAGTGGGGCGACGAGGGTTACTGAAGCTTTCTTT	CAISGATRVTEAFF
.	TRBJ2-5	TRBV2	.	TGTGCCAGCAGTGACGGGCTTCAAGAGACCCAGTACTTC	CASSDGLQETQYF
.	TRBJ2-1	TRBV7-2	.	TGTGCCAGCAGCTTAGCCCGAGGGCCTGAGCAGTTCTTC	CASSLARGPEQFF
TRBD1	TRBJ1-5	TRBV7-9	once	TGTGCCAGCAGCGGGACAGGGGGGGTCAATCAGCCCCAGCATTTT	CASSGTGGVNQPQHF
.	TRBJ2-7	TRBV27	.	TGTGCCAGCAGTTTAACCCTAGACTTGGTCCACGAGCAGTACTTC	CASSLTLDLVHEQYF
TRBD1	TRBJ1-1	TRBV7-9	once	TGTGCCAGCAGCCCCCGACAGGGTCGATATGAAGCTTTCTTT	CASSPRQGRYEAFF
TRBD1	TRBJ1-1	TRBV19	.	TGTGCCAGTAGTATCCAGGGGGCTGGTGAAGCTTTCTTT	CASSIQGAGEAFF